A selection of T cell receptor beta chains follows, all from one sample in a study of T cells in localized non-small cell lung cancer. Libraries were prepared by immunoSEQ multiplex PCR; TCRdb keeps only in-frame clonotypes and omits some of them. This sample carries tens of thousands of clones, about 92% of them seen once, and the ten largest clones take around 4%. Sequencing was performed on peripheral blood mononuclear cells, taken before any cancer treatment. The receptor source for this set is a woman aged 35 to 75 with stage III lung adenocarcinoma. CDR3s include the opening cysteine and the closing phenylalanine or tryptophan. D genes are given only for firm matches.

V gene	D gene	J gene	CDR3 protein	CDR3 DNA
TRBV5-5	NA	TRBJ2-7	CASSSGTPSSEQYF	TGTGCCAGCAGTTCCGGGACACCATCTTCCGAGCAGTACTTC
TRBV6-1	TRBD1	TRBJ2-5	CASSRGQQETQYF	TGTGCCAGCAGTAGGGGACAGCAAGAGACCCAGTACTTC
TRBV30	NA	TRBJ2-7	CAWSPLRVFTTGLSYEQYF	TGTGCCTGGAGTCCTCTGAGGGTGTTCACCACTGGCCTTTCCTACGAGCAGTACTTC
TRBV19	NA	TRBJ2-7	CASSVQGGLDEQYF	TGTGCCAGTAGTGTTCAGGGGGGGTTAGACGAGCAGTACTTC
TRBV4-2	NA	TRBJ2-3	CASSQPGLSTDTQYF	TGTGCCAGCAGCCAACCGGGACTCAGCACAGATACGCAGTATTTT
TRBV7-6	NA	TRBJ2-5	CASSYRGTETQYF	TGTGCCAGCAGCTACAGAGGGACGGAGACCCAGTACTTC
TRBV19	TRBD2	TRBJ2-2	CASIPSGRSTGELFF	TGTGCCAGTATCCCTAGCGGGAGAAGCACCGGGGAGCTGTTTTTT
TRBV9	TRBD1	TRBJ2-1	CASSTGGSYNEQFF	TGTGCCAGCAGTACAGGGGGTTCCTACAATGAGCAGTTCTTC
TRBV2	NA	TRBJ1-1	CASPYFSARDTEAFF	TGTGCCAGCCCCTATTTTTCTGCGAGGGACACTGAAGCTTTCTTT
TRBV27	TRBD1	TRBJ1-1	CASRRTGGILAFF	TGTGCCAGCAGAAGGACAGGGGGCATTTTGGCTTTCTTT
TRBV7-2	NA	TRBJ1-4	CASSPRVVRVGTNEKLFF	TGTGCCAGCAGCCCCCGCGTGGTCAGGGTAGGAACTAATGAAAAACTGTTTTTT
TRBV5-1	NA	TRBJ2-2	CASSLSGNTGELFF	TGCGCCAGCAGTTTGAGCGGGAACACCGGGGAGCTGTTTTTT
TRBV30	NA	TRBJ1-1	CAWSAEGWVSEAFF	TGTGCCTGGAGTGCGGAGGGTTGGGTTTCTGAAGCTTTCTTT
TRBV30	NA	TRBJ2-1	CAWSVMESEQFF	TGTGCCTGGAGTGTTATGGAGTCCGAGCAGTTCTTC